This T cell receptor (beta chain) was sequenced in a study of identical twins. The CDR3 covers 18 residues. Losses at the gene ends were 0 bases for V and 6 bases for J; bases not matched to a gene: 9. Study observations and caveats: Insertions ran lower in abundant cord blood beta clonotypes, though not in memory repertoires. Zero-insertion analyses were open to partial confounding by invariant MAIT and iNKT cells.

For this clonotype: Its antigen is not identified.

Via MiXCR, TCRdb re-called the 5' RACE reads, giving one row per CDR3 protein. There are hundreds of thousands of distinct CDR3 sequences in the sample; around a sixth occur only once, and about 12% lies in the top ten. This sample also appeared in a second study, on T cells expressing NK-cell markers. As that study records: In several donors, dominant clonotypes made up roughly 25-60.1% of CD3+CD56-NKG2C+ cells.

The gene calls are TRBV12-3 or TRBV12-4 and TRBJ2-3; 13 bases map to TRBD2. The TCR sequence derives from a woman in her late teens or twenties in good health. Sequencing was done on a sample of PBMCs. The CDR3 sequence is CASSLASTSGRARDTQYF. CDR3 DNA: TGTGCCAGCAGTTTAGCCTCTACTAGCGGGAGGGCCCGTGATACGCAGTATTTT.